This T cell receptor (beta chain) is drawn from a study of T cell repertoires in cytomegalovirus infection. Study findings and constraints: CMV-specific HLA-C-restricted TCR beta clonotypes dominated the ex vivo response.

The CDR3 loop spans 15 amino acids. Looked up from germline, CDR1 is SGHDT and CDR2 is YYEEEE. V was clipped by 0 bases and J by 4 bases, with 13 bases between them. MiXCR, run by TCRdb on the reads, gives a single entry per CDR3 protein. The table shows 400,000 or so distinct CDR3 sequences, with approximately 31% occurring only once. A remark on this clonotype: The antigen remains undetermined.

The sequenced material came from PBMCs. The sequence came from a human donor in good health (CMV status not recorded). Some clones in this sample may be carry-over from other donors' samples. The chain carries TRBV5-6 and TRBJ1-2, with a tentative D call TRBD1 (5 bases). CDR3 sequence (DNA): TGTGCCAGCAGCTTGGAAAGACAGCTCACCTATGGCTACACCTTC. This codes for CASSLERQLTYGYTF.